This T cell receptor beta chain was observed in a study of T cell responses to AZD1222 COVID-19 vaccine. Findings and limits, study-wide: Targets within unmutated variant regions were reportedly found for nearly half of spike-specific TCRs. Donors were mostly white British, more females; clonal diversity possibly underestimated. Only five or six individuals given AZD1222 were seropositive at baseline.

About this clone itself: As yet, its antigen is unknown.

Only in-frame clones appear in the TCRdb table, and some are missing; sequencing was by immunoSEQ multiplex PCR. The table has around 140,000 clones, 80% to 90% seen once; the top ten hold roughly 1.7%. The CDR3 has 16 amino acids. Germline V gene sequence: CDR1 SGHDT, CDR2 YYEEEE. Trimming pared 2 bases from V and 3 bases from J, leaving 14 bases between. This sample comprised peripheral blood, obtained on day 0 of AZD1222 vaccination. This chain joins TRBV5-6 and TRBJ2-2; maybe TRBD2 (7 bases). This sequence originates from an adult in good health. CDR3 coding DNA: TGTGCCAGCAGCTTAATGGCCGGGGGGCACACCGGGGAGCTGTTTTTT. Protein: CASSLMAGGHTGELFF.